The 29 T cell receptor beta chains below come from one sample, sequenced in a study of T cells after yellow fever vaccination. TCRdb ran MiXCR on the 5' RACE reads and lists one entry per CDR3 protein. The sample yields more than 75,000 distinct CDR3 sequences, 8% to 10% seen once. The specimen comprised CD8+ T cells not binding an NS4B(214-222) dextramer, sorted from PBMCs, sampled approximately 15 days after the first yellow fever vaccination. The receptors derive from a man between 18 and 29 years old who received the YFV17D yellow fever vaccine.

A few counts support this clonotype. The CDR3: CSVEAGFRNTEAFF. The CDR3 DNA follows: TGCAGCGTTGAAGCTGGGTTCCGGAACACTGAAGCTTTCTTT. The chain couples TRBV29-1 to TRBJ1-1, with D unresolved. Germline V lookup: CDR1 SQVTM, CDR2 ANQGSEA. The CDR3 extends over 14 amino acids. The germline V and J ends were trimmed by 1 base and 1 base, with 10 bases remaining between them.

The chain is built from TRBV5-4 and TRBJ2-7; TRBD1 might be the D (6 bases). CDR3 size: 13 residues. Germline loops: CDR1 SGHNT, CDR2 YYREEE (reference sequence). The V and J ends lost 5 bases and 2 bases respectively, with 11 bases between them. The CDR3 nucleotides read TGTGCCAGCAGTTTTGACAGGACCTACGAGCAGTACTTC. Translating gives CASSFDRTYEQYF.

This chain connects TRBV4-3 to TRBJ1-2, with 8 bases matching TRBD1. Germline V CDR1 and CDR2: LGHNA, YSLEER. CDR3 size: 18 residues. Trimming took 0 bases from V and 8 from J; bases not matched to a gene: 17. The CDR3 nucleotides read TGCGCCAGCAGCCAAGACTCCTCTCTACAGGGGGAGCTGAAAGGCTACACCTTC. Protein: CASSQDSSLQGELKGYTF.

The CDR3 protein is CASSSLAGDPYEQYF. DNA of the CDR3: TGTGCCAGCAGCAGCTTAGCGGGGGACCCCTACGAGCAGTACTTC. The chain has TRBV14 and TRBJ2-7, with 9 nucleotides matching TRBD2. The CDR3 runs to 15 residues. V lost 5 bases and J lost 2; bases outside the gene matches: 7. Germline V gene sequence: CDR1 SGHDN, CDR2 FVKESK.

This clonotype turned up a few times. The gene calls are TRBV6-6 and TRBJ1-1; D uncertain. V was trimmed by 7 bases and J by 6 bases, leaving 12 bases between them. From germline, CDR1 is MNHNY and CDR2 SVGAGI (reference sequence). The CDR3 has 12 amino acids. The DNA for the CDR3 is TGTGCCAGCACCCCCGGGATTTCTGAAGCTTTCTTT. Translated, it gives CASTPGISEAFF.

In regard to this clonotype: Just one base apart from a much larger clone, this may be a read error. The chain links TRBV9 to TRBJ2-1; TRBD2 is a possible D gene (5 bases). Germline loops: CDR1 SGDLS, CDR2 YYNGEE. The CDR3 consists of 13 residues. The DNA of the CDR3 is TGTGCCAGCTGCGTAGAAGGGAGTAATGAGCAGTTCTTC. Encoded protein: CASCVEGSNEQFF.

This clonotype turned up a few times. This rearrangement joins TRBV25-1 to TRBJ2-7; 10 bases match TRBD1. The V and J ends lost 7 bases and 5 bases, in that order; junction bases with no gene match: 5. CDR3 size: 13 residues. Germline V gene lookup returns CDR1 MGHDK and CDR2 SYGVNS. The CDR3 sequence is CASKKGTGDEQYF. For the CDR3, the DNA is TGTGCCAGCAAAAAAGGGACAGGGGACGAGCAGTACTTC.

The gene calls are TRBV9 and TRBJ2-7; D unresolved. The CDR3 has 15 residues. Trimming left V 6 bases short and J 0 bases short, with 16 bases between. From germline, CDR1 is SGDLS and CDR2 YYNGEE. The DNA of the CDR3 is TGTGCCAGCAACCCCTGGGGTGACCCCTCCTACGAGCAGTACTTC. This translates into CASNPWGDPSYEQYF.

The chain carries TRBV12-3 or TRBV12-4 and TRBJ2-2; TRBD1 aligns across 11 bases. This CDR3 is built from 15 residues. Trimming took 5 bases from V and 5 from J; bases not matched to a gene: 4. CDR3 loop: CASSGQGAWTGELFF. In DNA form, the CDR3 reads TGTGCCAGCAGTGGACAGGGGGCTTGGACCGGGGAGCTGTTTTTT.

This clonotype was seen a few times. The CDR3 sequence is CAAGDNQPQHF. DNA for the CDR3: TGTGCCGCGGGGGACAATCAGCCCCAGCATTTT. The chain links TRBV6-5 to TRBJ1-5, with a possible D match to TRBD1 (5 bases). Germline V CDR1 and CDR2: MNHEY, SVGAGI. This CDR3 comprises 11 residues. V lost 11 bases and J 3 bases, leaving 8 bases between the germline ends.

The chain recombines TRBV29-1 with TRBJ1-2; D remains ambiguous. V was clipped by 2 bases and J by 5 bases, with 9 bases between them. The CDR3 is 12 amino acids. Looked up from germline, CDR1 is SQVTM and CDR2 is ANQGSEA. The CDR3 DNA reads TGCAGCGTTGAATTGGGATCGTATGGCTACACCTTC. Protein product: CSVELGSYGYTF.

This chain links TRBV15 with TRBJ2-5, with D possibly called TRBD1 or TRBD2 (5 bases each). CDR1 LNHNV and CDR2 YYDKDF come from the germline V gene (reference sequence). This CDR3 is built from 14 residues. Trimming took off 2 bases at V and 5 bases at J, with 12 bases between the two ends. Written as DNA, the CDR3 is TGTGCCACCAGCAGACTCGGGACGTTGGAGACCCAGTACTTC. Its protein is CATSRLGTLETQYF.

The V call is TRBV7-9, the J call TRBJ2-3; D not certain. CDR3 length: 15 amino acids. Germline lookup yields CDR1 SEHNR and CDR2 FQNEAQ (reference sequence). Trimming removed 5 bases at V and 0 bases at J, with 12 bases between. The CDR3 nucleotides are TGTGCCAGCAGCACCCGGGCCTATAGCACAGATACGCAGTATTTT. Translating gives CASSTRAYSTDTQYF.

The CDR3 reads CSVEDPNADRNLVPLSYGYTF. Written as DNA, the CDR3 is TGCAGCGTTGAAGACCCCAACGCGGACAGGAACCTCGTACCCTTATCCTATGGCTACACCTTC. The chain combines TRBV29-1 with TRBJ1-2, with 7 bases matching TRBD1. Trimming at V came to 0 bases and at J to 4 bases, leaving 26 bases not matched to a gene. The germline V gene has CDR1 SQVTM and CDR2 ANQGSEA. The CDR3 extends over 21 amino acids.

This clonotype was counted between two and nine times. This chain uses TRBV12-3 or TRBV12-4 with TRBJ2-1; TRBD2 aligns across 10 bases. The CDR3 sequence is 15 residues long. J was trimmed by 9 bases and V by 5 bases; bases with no gene match: 10. CDR3 in amino acids: CASSLLAGKSSEQFF. CDR3 sequence (DNA): TGTGCCAGCAGTCTACTAGCGGGAAAGAGCAGTGAGCAGTTCTTC.

This clonotype was seen at least ten times. This chain connects TRBV12-3 or TRBV12-4 to TRBJ2-1; 7 nucleotides align to TRBD2. This CDR3 comprises 15 residues. V was pared by 5 bases and J by 9 bases, with 13 bases of the junction left unmatched. The CDR3 loop is CASSPLVWGGSEQFF. CDR3 sequence (DNA): TGTGCCAGCAGTCCCCTCGTGTGGGGGGGTTCTGAGCAGTTCTTC.

CDR3 sequence (DNA): TGTGCCAGCAGGCCCCCCCTGGGAATAGTTTCACCCCTCCACTTT. Its protein is CASRPPLGIVSPLHF. The chain combines TRBV28 with TRBJ1-6, with unresolved D. This CDR3 is built from 15 residues. Trimming cost V 6 bases and J 9 bases, with 18 bases left between them. Per the germline V gene, CDR1 is MDHEN and CDR2 is SYDVKM.

The rearrangement joins TRBV6-5 to TRBJ2-5, with D maybe TRBD1 (6 bases). V was cut by 6 bases and J by 4 bases, with 12 bases left in between. Germline CDR1 MNHEY, CDR2 SVGAGI. This CDR3 region has 13 residues. The CDR3 DNA reads as TGTGCCAGCAGCCTGTCAGGGGCAGAGACCCAGTACTTC. Its translation: CASSLSGAETQYF.

The table lists this clonotype with a few counts. V is TRBV7-9 and J is TRBJ2-1; 11 positions agree with TRBD2. This CDR3 comprises 14 residues. J gave up 9 bases and V 3 bases, and 4 bases lay outside the gene matches. Germline values: CDR1 SEHNR, CDR2 FQNEAQ (reference sequence). The CDR3 protein is CASSFSGGVSEQFF. The CDR3 bases are TGTGCCAGCAGCTTTAGCGGGGGGGTCAGTGAGCAGTTCTTC.

At least ten counts were recorded for this clonotype. The chain couples TRBV15 to TRBJ2-1, with 9 nucleotides matching TRBD2. Trimming removed 1 base from V and 5 bases from J; junction bases left unmatched: 3. The CDR3 loop spans 15 amino acids. The germline CDR1 and CDR2 sequences are LNHNV and YYDKDF (reference sequence). The CDR3 DNA follows: TGTGCCACCAGCAGAGCTAGCGGGACAAACAATGAGCAGTTCTTC. Translation gives CATSRASGTNNEQFF.

In this sample, this clonotype turned up a few times. The chain links TRBV14 to TRBJ2-6; D is uncertain. Germline loops: CDR1 SGHDN, CDR2 FVKESK. V was shortened by 0 bases and J by 3 bases, with 18 bases between the two germline ends. The CDR3 runs 19 residues. The chain's CDR3 is CASSQDRGFATYGANVLTF. In nucleotides, the CDR3 is TGTGCCAGCAGCCAAGATCGTGGGTTTGCTACTTATGGGGCCAACGTCCTGACTTTC.

This sequence joins TRBV20-1 and TRBJ1-1; D call uncertain. Per the germline V gene, CDR1 is DFQATT and CDR2 is SNEGSKA (reference sequence). V lost 6 bases and J lost 3, with 5 bases in between. The CDR3 is 10 residues long. The CDR3 bases are TGCAGTGCAGGGTACACTGAAGCTTTCTTT. This gives the protein CSAGYTEAFF.

This clonotype was observed a handful of times. The chain joins TRBV7-8 to TRBJ2-7; perhaps TRBD2 as D (7 bases). With 5 bases removed from V and 1 base from J, the gap between germline ends came to 15 bases. The CDR3 is made up of 15 amino acids. CDR1 and CDR2 (germline): SGHVS, FQNEAQ. DNA of the CDR3: TGTGCCAGCAGCCCCTGGGGGGGCGTATCCTACGAGCAGTACTTC. It codes for CASSPWGGVSYEQYF.

The rearrangement joins TRBV5-1 to TRBJ1-6; no firm D call. There are 17 residues in the CDR3. Germline lookup yields CDR1 SGHRS and CDR2 YFSETQ. Trimming stripped 4 bases from V and 4 bases from J, with 18 bases between. The CDR3, as DNA: TGCGCCAGCAGCGGCAACCCGGTCACTAGTTATAATTCACCCCTCCACTTT. This gives the protein CASSGNPVTSYNSPLHF.

V gene TRBV7-9 combines with J gene TRBJ1-2; the D gene is possibly TRBD1 (5 bases). This CDR3 region has 15 residues. CDR1 SEHNR and CDR2 FQNEAQ come from the germline V gene (reference sequence). Trimming left V 0 bases short and J 4 bases short, with 12 bases between. CDR3 DNA: TGTGCCAGCAGCTTAGCTCGAGGGGCCGGCTATGGCTACACCTTC. It encodes CASSLARGAGYGYTF. Looking up the rest from reference TRBV7-9 and TRBJ1-2 gives the full variable domain: DTGVSQNPRHKITKRGQNVTFRCDPISEHNRLYWYRQTLGQGPEFLTYFQNEAQLEKSRLLSDRFSAERPKGSFSTLEIQRTEQGDSAMYLCASSLARGAGYGYTFGSGTRLTVV.

This clonotype has more than one count but fewer than ten. The chain uses TRBV12-3 or TRBV12-4 and TRBJ1-2; D gene unclear. Between the trimmed V and J ends, which lost 2 bases and 5 bases, there was a span of 9 bases. The CDR3 sequence is 13 residues long. The CDR3 is CASSLSSGYGYTF. The CDR3 nucleotides are TGTGCCAGCAGTTTATCAAGTGGTTATGGCTACACCTTC.

This chain joins TRBV6-5 and TRBJ1-5; D gene unclear. The length of the CDR3 is 15 residues. Between the trimmed V and J ends, which lost 0 bases and 4 bases, there was a span of 10 bases. CDR1 and CDR2 (germline): MNHEY, SVGAGI. The CDR3 bases are TGTGCCAGCAGTTACTCGAAAGGCTTGAATCAGCCCCAGCATTTT. It encodes CASSYSKGLNQPQHF.

V usage is TRBV5-1 and J usage is TRBJ2-2; D call uncertain. Germline V gene sequence: CDR1 SGHRS, CDR2 YFSETQ. This CDR3 has 13 amino acids. V lost 2 bases and J 5 bases, leaving 7 bases between the germline ends. CDR3 region: CASSFRRTGELFF. The CDR3 bases are TGCGCCAGCAGCTTCAGACGAACCGGGGAGCTGTTTTTT.

This clonotype has more than one count but fewer than ten. This sequence joins TRBV7-9 and TRBJ1-1, with 10 bases that match TRBD1. This CDR3 has 15 amino acids. V was clipped by 5 bases and J by 3 bases; unmatched bases: 6. Germline V gene lookup returns CDR1 SEHNR and CDR2 FQNEAQ (reference sequence). Written as DNA, the CDR3 is TGTGCCAGCAGCCATACCGGGACAGGGGACACTGAAGCTTTCTTT. This translates into CASSHTGTGDTEAFF.